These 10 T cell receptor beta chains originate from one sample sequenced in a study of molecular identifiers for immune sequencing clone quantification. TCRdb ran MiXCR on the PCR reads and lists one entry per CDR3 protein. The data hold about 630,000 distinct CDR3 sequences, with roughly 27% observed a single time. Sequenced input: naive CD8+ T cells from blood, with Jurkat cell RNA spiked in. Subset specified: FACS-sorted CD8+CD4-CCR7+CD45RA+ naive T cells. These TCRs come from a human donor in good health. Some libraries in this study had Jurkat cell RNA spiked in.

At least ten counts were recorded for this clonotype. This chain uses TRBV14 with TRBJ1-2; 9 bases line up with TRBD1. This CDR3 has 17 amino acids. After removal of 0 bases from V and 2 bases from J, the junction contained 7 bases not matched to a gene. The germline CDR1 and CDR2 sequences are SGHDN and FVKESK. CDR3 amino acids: CASSQDRGQGINYGYTF. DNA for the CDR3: TGTGCCAGCAGCCAAGATCGGGGACAGGGTATAAACTATGGCTACACCTTC.

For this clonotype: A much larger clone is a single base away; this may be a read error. For the CDR3, the DNA is TGTGCCAGCGGTTTGGGGCGGGGACAGCCCCAGCATTTT. Its translation is CASGLGRGQPQHF. This sequence joins TRBV12-3 or TRBV12-4 and TRBJ1-5, with D perhaps TRBD1 (5 bases). This CDR3 has 13 amino acids.

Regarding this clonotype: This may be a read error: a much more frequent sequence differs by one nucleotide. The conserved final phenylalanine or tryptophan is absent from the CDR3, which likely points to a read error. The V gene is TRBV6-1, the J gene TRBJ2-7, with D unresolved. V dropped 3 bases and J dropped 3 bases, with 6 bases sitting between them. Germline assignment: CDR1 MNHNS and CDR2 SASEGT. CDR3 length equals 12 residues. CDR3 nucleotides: TGTGCCAGCAGTGACTGGGGCTACGAGCAGTACTAC. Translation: CASSDWGYEQYY.

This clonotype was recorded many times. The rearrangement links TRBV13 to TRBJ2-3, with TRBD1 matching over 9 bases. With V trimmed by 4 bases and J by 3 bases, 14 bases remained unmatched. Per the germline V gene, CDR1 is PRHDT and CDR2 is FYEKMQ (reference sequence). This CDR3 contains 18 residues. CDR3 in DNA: TGTGCCAGCAGCTCCAAGGGACAGGGAGGATTTCGGACAGATACGCAGTATTTT. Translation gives CASSSKGQGGFRTDTQYF.

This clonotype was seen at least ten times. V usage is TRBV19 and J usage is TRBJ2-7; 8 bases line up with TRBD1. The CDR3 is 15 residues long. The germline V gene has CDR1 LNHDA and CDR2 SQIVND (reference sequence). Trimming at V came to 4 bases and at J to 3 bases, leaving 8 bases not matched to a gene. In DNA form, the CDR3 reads TGTGCCAGTAGTACGGGGACAGGACAAATCTACGAGCAGTACTTC. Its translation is CASSTGTGQIYEQYF.

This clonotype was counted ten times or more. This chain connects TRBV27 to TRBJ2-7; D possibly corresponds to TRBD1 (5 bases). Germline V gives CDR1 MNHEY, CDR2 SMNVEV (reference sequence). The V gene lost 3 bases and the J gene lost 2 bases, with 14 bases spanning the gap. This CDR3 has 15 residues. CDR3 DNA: TGTGCCAGCAGTTTCCCGAACAGGCCCGCCTACGAGCAGTACTTC. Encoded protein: CASSFPNRPAYEQYF.

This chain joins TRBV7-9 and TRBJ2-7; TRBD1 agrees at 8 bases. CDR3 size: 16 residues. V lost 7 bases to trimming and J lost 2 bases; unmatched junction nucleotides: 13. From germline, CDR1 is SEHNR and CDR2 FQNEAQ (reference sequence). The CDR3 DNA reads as TGTGCCAGCAACATTACCAGGGGGCAACCTACCTACGAGCAGTACTTC. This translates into CASNITRGQPTYEQYF.

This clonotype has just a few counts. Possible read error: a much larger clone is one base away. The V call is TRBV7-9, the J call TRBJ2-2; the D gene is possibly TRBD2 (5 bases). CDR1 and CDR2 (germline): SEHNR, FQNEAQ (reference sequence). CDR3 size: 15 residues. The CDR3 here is CASRDPFANTGELVF. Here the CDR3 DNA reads TGTGCCAGCAGGGACCCGTTCGCGAACACCGGGGAGCTGGTTTTT.

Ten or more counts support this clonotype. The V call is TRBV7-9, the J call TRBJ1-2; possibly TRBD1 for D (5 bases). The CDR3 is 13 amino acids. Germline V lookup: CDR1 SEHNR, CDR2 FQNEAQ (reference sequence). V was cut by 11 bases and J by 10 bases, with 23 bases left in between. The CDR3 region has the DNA TGTGCCGCAAACGGAGATGACAGTACTGTCTACACCTTC. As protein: CAANGDDSTVYTF.

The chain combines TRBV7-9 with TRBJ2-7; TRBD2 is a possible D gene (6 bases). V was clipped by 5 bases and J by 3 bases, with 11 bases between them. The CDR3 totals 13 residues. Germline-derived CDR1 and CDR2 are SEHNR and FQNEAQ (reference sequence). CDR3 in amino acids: CASSPRLVYEQYF. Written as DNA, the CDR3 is TGTGCCAGCAGCCCCCGACTAGTCTACGAGCAGTACTTC.